The T cell receptor (beta chain) under discussion was sequenced for a study of blood T cells in healthy people across ages. Points from the study as a whole: TCR beta diversity tracked closely with naive T cell percentage.

CDR3 size: 15 residues. With V trimmed by 5 bases and J by 3 bases, 9 bases remained unmatched. Germline V gene lookup returns CDR1 MNHEY and CDR2 SMNVEV (reference sequence). A J-beta primer mix and a sample-barcoded 5' primer were used in a second PCR of about 7 to 12 cycles. All cDNA molecules were each tagged by a template-switch adaptor with 12 random nucleotides. TCRdb called the 5' RACE reads again in MiXCR, with one record for every CDR3 protein. Among 1.8 million or so distinct CDR3 sequences listed, about 39% were seen once. A remark on this clonotype: Its antigen is as yet unknown.

This receptor was obtained from a human donor in good health. This chain connects TRBV27 to TRBJ2-5; 7 positions agree with TRBD1. The sequenced material came from blood. DNA of the CDR3: TGTGCCAGCAGTCCCGGGACAGTCTTGGAAGAGACCCAGTACTTC. It translates to CASSPGTVLEETQYF.